A single sample gave rise to the 17 T cell receptor beta chains below, sequenced in a study of blood T cell repertoires in COVID-19. Some clones are missing from TCRdb's copy, which holds only in-frame ones; the method was immunoSEQ multiplex PCR. The table shows approximately 250,000 clones, with around 80% occurring only once. The sample consisted of PBMCs or T cells enriched from blood (not recorded which). These receptors were collected from a man younger than 40 with acute COVID-19.

The chain uses TRBV5-5 and TRBJ2-4; D might be TRBD2 (6 bases). The V gene lost 1 base and the J gene lost 2 bases, with 10 bases spanning the gap. The germline V gene encodes CDR1 SGHKS and CDR2 YYEKEE (reference sequence). The CDR3 is made up of 15 amino acids. The CDR3 sequence is CASSLFGGSKNIQYF. In DNA, the CDR3 is TGTGCCAGCAGCTTGTTTGGAGGGTCCAAAAACATTCAGTACTTC.

The CDR3: CASSPGSRSTKSPLHF. In nucleotides, the CDR3 is TGTGCCAGCAGCCCCGGATCGCGGTCTACGAAATCACCCCTCCACTTT. The chain carries TRBV7-9 and TRBJ1-6; D is uncertain. The CDR3 sequence is 16 residues long. From germline, CDR1 is SEHNR and CDR2 FQNEAQ (reference sequence). V was trimmed by 5 bases and J by 10 bases, leaving 21 bases between them.

CDR3 sequence: CASSFSQGLGSSNQPQHF. The CDR3 DNA reads as TGTGCCAGCAGTTTTTCCCAGGGGTTGGGCTCAAGCAATCAGCCCCAGCATTTT. This chain links TRBV28 with TRBJ1-5, with a tentative D call TRBD1 (6 bases). This CDR3 is built from 18 residues. Germline V gives CDR1 MDHEN, CDR2 SYDVKM. With 3 bases removed from V and 1 base from J, the gap between germline ends came to 19 bases. Complete variable domain (other parts from reference TRBV28 and TRBJ1-5): DVKVTQSSRYLVKRTGEKVFLECVQDMDHENMFWYRQDPGLGLRLIYFSYDVKMKEKGDIPEGYSVSREKKERFSLILESASTNQTSMYLCASSFSQGLGSSNQPQHFGDGTRLSIL.

V is TRBV25-1 and J is TRBJ1-4, with D tentatively TRBD1 (5 bases). Deletions cut 7 bases from V and 8 bases from J, with 20 bases between. Germline V gene data show CDR1 as MGHDK and CDR2 as SYGVNS. This CDR3 is built from 15 residues. Here the CDR3 DNA reads TGTGCCAGCACCCCCACGGTGGGGCTGGGCGAAAAACTGTTTTTT. It codes for CASTPTVGLGEKLFF.

The sample holds a few counts of this clone. Other DNA sequences of this sample code for an identical CDR3. CDR3 in DNA: TGTGCCAGCTCACCGGGTAGGGGAAATGAAAAACTGTTTTTT. This translates into CASSPGRGNEKLFF. The chain joins TRBV18 to TRBJ1-4, with a weak D call TRBD1 (5 bases). V gave up 3 bases and J gave up 5 bases, with 10 bases separating them. CDR3 size: 14 residues. From germline, CDR1 is KGHSH and CDR2 LQKENI.

The rearrangement links TRBV18 to TRBJ2-5; possibly TRBD1 for D (5 bases). This CDR3 is built from 14 residues. V was clipped by 3 bases and J by 4 bases, with 12 bases between them. Germline V gene data show CDR1 as KGHSH and CDR2 as LQKENI. CDR3 in amino acids: CASSPPPQGETQYF. CDR3 bases: TGTGCCAGCTCACCCCCTCCTCAGGGAGAGACCCAGTACTTC.

The V gene is TRBV4-2, the J gene TRBJ1-2, with a weak D call TRBD1 (5 bases). The V end lost 0 bases, the J end lost 5 bases, and 13 bases lay between the germline ends. Germline assignment: CDR1 LGHNA and CDR2 YNFKEQ. The CDR3 extends over 15 amino acids. The CDR3 nucleotides read TGTGCCAGCAGCCAAGATAGGCAGGGAAAGTATGGCTACACCTTC. This sequence encodes CASSQDRQGKYGYTF.

The DNA of the CDR3 is TGTGCCAGCAGGAGGGGACAGGGAACAGATACGCAGTATTTT. This gives the protein CASRRGQGTDTQYF. The V and J genes are TRBV6-4 and TRBJ2-3, with 9 bases fitting TRBD1. From germline, CDR1 is MRHNA and CDR2 SNTAGT. The ends lost 6 bases at V and 3 bases at J; junction bases unmatched: 4. This CDR3 is 14 amino acids long.

This clone has only a few counts. V and J are TRBV28 and TRBJ1-4, with unresolved D. In germline, CDR1 is MDHEN, CDR2 SYDVKM. V gave up 2 bases and J gave up 7 bases, with 8 bases separating them. This CDR3 comprises 13 residues. Here the CDR3 reads CASSLLRGEKLFF. The CDR3 nucleotides read TGTGCCAGCAGTTTACTCCGGGGTGAAAAACTGTTTTTT.

A few counts support this clone. The chain couples TRBV9 to TRBJ2-3; the match to TRBD2 covers 7 bases. Losses at the gene ends were 4 bases for V and 3 bases for J; bases not matched to a gene: 8. There are 15 residues in the CDR3. Germline CDR1 and CDR2: SGDLS and YYNGEE. CDR3 DNA sequence: TGTGCCAGCAGCCCCGGACTAGAACCGACAGATACGCAGTATTTT. Its protein is CASSPGLEPTDTQYF.

The chain uses TRBV24-1 and TRBJ2-1, with D maybe TRBD1 (6 bases). The germline V gene has CDR1 KGHDR and CDR2 SFDVKD. V gave up 5 bases and J gave up 5 bases, with 24 bases separating them. The CDR3 is 18 amino acids. The CDR3 DNA reads as TGTGCCACCAGTGGGGTGGACAGAGAAGGGGTTTCGCACAATGAGCAGTTCTTC. Protein product: CATSGVDREGVSHNEQFF.

The V gene is TRBV19, the J gene TRBJ1-5; D unclear. There are 14 residues in the CDR3. Deletions cut 3 bases from V and 8 bases from J, with 14 bases between. Per germline, CDR1 LNHDA and CDR2 SQIVND (reference sequence). The CDR3 bases are TGTGCCAGTAGTATTCGGCGGGGTCATGAGCCCCAGCATTTT. Encoded protein: CASSIRRGHEPQHF.

As for this clone: The same CDR3 also results from other DNA sequences found in this sample. This chain connects TRBV19 to TRBJ2-1, with 10 bases identical to TRBD2. This CDR3 is 15 amino acids long. V shed 4 bases and J 2 bases; nucleotides not matched to a gene: 2. Germline V CDR1 and CDR2: LNHDA, SQIVND (reference sequence). CDR3 loop: CASSTSGGAYNEQFF. The CDR3 nucleotides are TGTGCCAGTAGTACTAGCGGGGGAGCCTACAATGAGCAGTTCTTC.

This clone was detected only a few times. The same CDR3 is also encoded by other DNA sequences in this sample. V usage is TRBV6-4 and J usage is TRBJ2-2; TRBD2 agrees at 10 bases. Germline CDR1 reads MRHNA; CDR2 reads SNTAGT. The CDR3 is made up of 15 amino acids. V lost 0 bases and J lost 6; bases outside the gene matches: 1. CDR3 sequence (DNA): TGTGCCAGCAGTGACTCAGCGGGAGGGCCCGGGGAGCTGTTTTTT. Translated, it gives CASSDSAGGPGELFF.

The chain has TRBV3-1 (or the pseudogene TRBV3-2) and TRBJ2-1; possibly TRBD1 for D (6 bases). CDR1 is LGHDT and CDR2 is YNNKEL in the germline V gene (reference sequence). CDR3 length: 13 amino acids. Trimming pared 4 bases from V and 8 bases from J, leaving 12 bases between. The CDR3 DNA is TGTGCCAGCAGCCCCAGACAGGCCCATGAGCAGTTCTTC. Protein sequence: CASSPRQAHEQFF.

This clone has a handful of counts. The rearrangement links TRBV4-1 to TRBJ2-3; TRBD2 agrees at 8 bases. CDR1 is MGHRA, CDR2 YSYEKL, per germline. The CDR3 sequence is 16 residues long. The V and J ends lost 3 bases and 4 bases, in that order; junction bases with no gene match: 9. In DNA, the CDR3 is TGCGCCAGCAGCCAGATAAGGGGTAGCGGGGCAGATACGCAGTATTTT. Its translation: CASSQIRGSGADTQYF.

V and J are TRBV7-9 and TRBJ1-2, with D possibly TRBD1 on 6 matching bases. Between the trimmed V and J ends, which lost 0 bases and 8 bases, there was a span of 10 bases. The germline V gene encodes CDR1 SEHNR and CDR2 FQNEAQ (reference sequence). CDR3 length equals 13 residues. In DNA form, the CDR3 reads TGTGCCAGCAGCTTAGCCGGGACATTAGGCTACACCTTC. This codes for CASSLAGTLGYTF.